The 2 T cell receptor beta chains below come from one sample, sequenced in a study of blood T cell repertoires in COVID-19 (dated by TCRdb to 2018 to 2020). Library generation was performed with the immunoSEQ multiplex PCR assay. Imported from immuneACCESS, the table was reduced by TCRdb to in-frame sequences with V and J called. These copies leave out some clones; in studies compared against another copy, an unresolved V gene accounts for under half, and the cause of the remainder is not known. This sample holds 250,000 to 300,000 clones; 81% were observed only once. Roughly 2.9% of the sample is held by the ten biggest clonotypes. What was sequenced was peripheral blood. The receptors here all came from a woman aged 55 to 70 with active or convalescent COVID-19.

CDR3 DNA sequence: TGTGCCAGCAGTTTAAGGTCAGAAGGGGTTTACGAGCAGTACTTC. It codes for CASSLRSEGVYEQYF. The chain carries TRBV27 and TRBJ2-7; possibly TRBD1 for D (5 bases). The CDR3 length is 15 residues. CDR1 and CDR2 from the germline V gene are MNHEY and SMNVEV (reference sequence). Trimming took off 2 bases at V and 4 bases at J, with 15 bases between the two ends.

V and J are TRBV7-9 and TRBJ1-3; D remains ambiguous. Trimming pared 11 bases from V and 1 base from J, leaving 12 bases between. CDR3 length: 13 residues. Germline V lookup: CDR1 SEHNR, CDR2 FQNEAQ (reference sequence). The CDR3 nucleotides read TGTGCCGCCCAACTAGGATCTGGAAACACCATATATTTT. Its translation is CAAQLGSGNTIYF. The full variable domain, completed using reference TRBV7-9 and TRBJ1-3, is DTGVSQNPRHKITKRGQNVTFRCDPISEHNRLYWYRQTLGQGPEFLTYFQNEAQLEKSRLLSDRFSAERPKGSFSTLEIQRTEQGDSAMYLCAAQLGSGNTIYFGEGSWLTVV.